The rows below give T cell receptor beta chains drawn from one sample of a study of beta chain features in type 1 diabetes. The table came from immunoSEQ multiplex PCR; TCRdb's copy has only in-frame clones and leaves some out. The sample lists 300,000 to 350,000 clones, about 19% occurring once. The specimen sequenced was naive CD4+ T cells from blood. These receptors came from a woman aged 18-29 years in good health. Each CDR3 is given with its conserved first and last residue. A D gene is named only where the DNA matches it firmly. For some rows the clone size is stated as once, few or many, or as a class when expanded; others skip it.

v_gene: TRBV2; d_gene: -; j_gene: TRBJ2-5; abundance: -; CDR3nt: TGTGCCAGCAGTGATTCACAGTACCAAGAGACCCAGTACTTC; CDR3aa: CASSDSQYQETQYF
v_gene: TRBV15; d_gene: TRBD1; j_gene: TRBJ1-6; abundance: few; CDR3nt: TGTGCCACCAGCAGAGTGGGACAGAGCTCACCCCTCCACTTT; CDR3aa: CATSRVGQSSPLHF
v_gene: TRBV7-2; d_gene: -; j_gene: TRBJ1-1; abundance: few; CDR3nt: TGTGCCAGCAGTTTCGGACGGGGGGAAGCTTTCTTT; CDR3aa: CASSFGRGEAFF
v_gene: TRBV30; d_gene: TRBD1; j_gene: TRBJ2-1; abundance: -; CDR3nt: TGTGCTTCCGGGACAGCCTACAATGAGCAGTTCTTC; CDR3aa: CASGTAYNEQFF
v_gene: TRBV30; d_gene: -; j_gene: TRBJ2-7; abundance: -; CDR3nt: TGTGCCTGGAGTGTACGAGGTCGGGGGTACGAGCAGTACTTC; CDR3aa: CAWSVRGRGYEQYF
v_gene: TRBV5-4; d_gene: TRBD2; j_gene: TRBJ2-1; abundance: -; CDR3nt: TGTGCCAGCAGTCGGCTAGCGGGAAAGTACAATGAGCAGTTCTTC; CDR3aa: CASSRLAGKYNEQFF
v_gene: TRBV5-1; d_gene: -; j_gene: TRBJ2-1; abundance: few; CDR3nt: TGCGCCAGCAGGGACGGGGATTACAATGAGCAGTTCTTC; CDR3aa: CASRDGDYNEQFF
v_gene: TRBV30; d_gene: -; j_gene: TRBJ1-1; abundance: few; CDR3nt: TGTGCCTGGAGTCTTCAAGGCGGTAACACTGAAGCTTTCTTT; CDR3aa: CAWSLQGGNTEAFF
v_gene: TRBV18; d_gene: TRBD1; j_gene: TRBJ2-5; abundance: -; CDR3nt: TGTGCCAGCTCACCAGTGGGACAGGGGGGCCAAGAGACCCAGTACTTC; CDR3aa: CASSPVGQGGQETQYF
v_gene: TRBV11-3; d_gene: TRBD2; j_gene: TRBJ2-1; abundance: few; CDR3nt: TGTGCCAGCAGCTCCCGGACTAGCGGGACCTACAATGAGCAGTTCTTC; CDR3aa: CASSSRTSGTYNEQFF
v_gene: TRBV5-6; d_gene: -; j_gene: TRBJ2-7; abundance: few; CDR3nt: TGTGCCAGCAGCTGGGGGGCCAGGGGGTTCCCCTACGAGCAGTACTTC; CDR3aa: CASSWGARGFPYEQYF
v_gene: TRBV28; d_gene: -; j_gene: TRBJ1-1; abundance: -; CDR3nt: TGTGCCAGCAGCGACAGGAACACTGAAGCTTTCTTT; CDR3aa: CASSDRNTEAFF
v_gene: TRBV5-1; d_gene: TRBD2; j_gene: TRBJ2-5; abundance: -; CDR3nt: TGCGCCAGCAGCGCCGGGACTAGCCTGGCGGAGACCCAGTACTTC; CDR3aa: CASSAGTSLAETQYF
v_gene: TRBV29-1; d_gene: TRBD1; j_gene: TRBJ2-6; abundance: once; CDR3nt: TGCAGCGTTGGGCTCAGGGACAGACTACACTCTGGGGCCAACGTCCTGACTTTC; CDR3aa: CSVGLRDRLHSGANVLTF
v_gene: TRBV6-6; d_gene: -; j_gene: TRBJ2-7; abundance: -; CDR3nt: TGTGCCAGCAGTCGGCCCAGCGTACTCTACGAGCAGTACTTC; CDR3aa: CASSRPSVLYEQYF
v_gene: TRBV14; d_gene: -; j_gene: TRBJ2-7; abundance: -; CDR3nt: TGTGCCAGCAGCGCGACAGGCTACGAGCAGTACTTC; CDR3aa: CASSATGYEQYF
v_gene: TRBV7-8; d_gene: TRBD2; j_gene: TRBJ2-3; abundance: few; CDR3nt: TGTGCCAGCAGTCAAAGCGGGGGGCCGACAGATACGCAGTATTTT; CDR3aa: CASSQSGGPTDTQYF
v_gene: TRBV7-9; d_gene: TRBD1; j_gene: TRBJ2-7; abundance: -; CDR3nt: TGTGCCAGCAGCACTTACCCGGGACAGGATGTCTACGAGCAGTACTTC; CDR3aa: CASSTYPGQDVYEQYF